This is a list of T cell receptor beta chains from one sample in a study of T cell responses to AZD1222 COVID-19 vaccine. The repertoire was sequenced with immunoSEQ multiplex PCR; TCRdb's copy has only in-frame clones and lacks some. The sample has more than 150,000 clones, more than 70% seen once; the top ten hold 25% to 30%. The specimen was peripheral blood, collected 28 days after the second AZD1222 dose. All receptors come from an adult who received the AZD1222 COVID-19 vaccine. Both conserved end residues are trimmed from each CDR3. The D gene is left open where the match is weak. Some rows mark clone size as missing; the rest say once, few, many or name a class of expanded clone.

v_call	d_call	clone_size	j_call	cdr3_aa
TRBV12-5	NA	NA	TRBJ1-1	ASGSDRGRENTEAF
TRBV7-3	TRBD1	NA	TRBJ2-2	ASSSRTGQNTGELF
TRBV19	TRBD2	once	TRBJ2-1	ASSISSGRNNEQF
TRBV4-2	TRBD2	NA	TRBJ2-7	ASSQSLAGPTYEQY
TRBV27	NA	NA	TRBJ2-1	ASSLSSRAQFGGEQF
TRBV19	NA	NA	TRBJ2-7	ASSPPQASYEQY
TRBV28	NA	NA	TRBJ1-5	ASSFSGIGQPQH
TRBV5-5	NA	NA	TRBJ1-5	ASSLPGGGFNQPQH
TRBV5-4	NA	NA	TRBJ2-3	ASSVPMGDTQY
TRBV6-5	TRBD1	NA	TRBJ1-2	ASSLTTGGIGYT
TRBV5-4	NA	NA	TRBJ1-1	ASSPSRGVNTEAF
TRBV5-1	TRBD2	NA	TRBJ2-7	ASSNREGSYEQY
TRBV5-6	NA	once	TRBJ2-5	ASSFTQGAQETQY
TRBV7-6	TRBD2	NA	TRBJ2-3	ASSLIAGKVDTQY
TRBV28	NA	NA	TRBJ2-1	ASSLWKREQF
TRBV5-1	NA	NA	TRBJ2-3	ASRLPQSTSTDTQY
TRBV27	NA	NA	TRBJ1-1	ASSPPTAMNTEAF
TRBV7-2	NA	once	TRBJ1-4	ASSFGPVATNEKLF